Listed here is a single T cell receptor beta chain. The antigen this receptor binds is unknown. No base qualities exist here, and no much larger clone lies one base off it. The library came from the immunoSEQ multiplex PCR assay. The authors' analysis ran thus. A statistical classification framework was developed to diagnose cytomegalovirus status using the catalog of TCR beta chain sequences. This immuneACCESS table, as held by TCRdb, lists in-frame sequences with V and J called but not all clones. Of the missing ones, under half trace to an unresolved V gene in checked studies; the others have no known cause. The DNA was the basis for D and trimming; V, J and clone size are from that table. For this sample the table gives over 150,000 clones, of which about 88% were detected only once. The ten largest clones capture approximately 2.2% of the sample. The data were taken from a study of cytomegalovirus exposure and HLA in healthy donors (dated by TCRdb to about 2017). Notes on the research overall: The 550 to 750 repertoires of the first cohort and the approximately 110 validation repertoires were produced on the same platform, according to a later analysis. The study aimed to test whether signatures of past pathogen exposure could be identified by cataloging public T cell receptors. In addition to the first cohort of 500 to 850 subjects, a separate validation cohort of approximately 110 different subjects was used. The study combined high-throughput TCR immunosequencing, statistical association of individual TCRs with disease status, and machine learning to predict cytomegalovirus infection status.

CDR1 and CDR2 are read off the germline V gene as LGHNT and FRNRAP. From its cysteine to its phenylalanine, the CDR3 spans 17 amino acids. Kept here is only the CDR3 DNA, which spans 51 bases and is read in frame from base 1. Between the V and J ends, shortened by 3 bases and 3 bases respectively, the junction contains 17 bases. The donors were included in the validation cohort of 90 to 150 subjects, a group kept apart from the roughly 700-subject first cohort. Summary of the overall study and its limitations: Subsequent analysis determined that TCRs grouped into clusters in the first cohort also showed a tendency toward co-occurrence across the 120 or so validation repertoires, and 94% of cluster scores exceeded 0. A later analysis had no HLA typing for the validation cohort, so co-occurrence there was scored across all 110 or so repertoires. While some public TCRs were present in many individuals, most TCR sequences turned up only very rarely across donors. The classifier was reported to diagnose cytomegalovirus status with high specificity and sensitivity in both the original and validation cohorts. In vitro tests confirmed that a few of the cytomegalovirus-associated TCR beta chains recognize cytomegalovirus antigens. The authors suggested that the approach could potentially be generalized to other disease states and immunological phenotypes. A total of some 180 TCR beta chains were listed by the study as associated with cytomegalovirus.

The rearrangement combines TRBV12-5 with TRBJ1-4, with a weak D call of TRBD1 (6 bases match). The receptor comes from a woman under 30 in good health and CMV-seronegative. The specimen was PBMCs. Here the CDR3 is given as CASGFGKMTGPNEKLFF. The DNA is as follows: TGTGCTAGTGGTTTTGGAAAAATGACAGGACCTAATGAAAAACTGTTTTTT.